Here is one T cell receptor (beta chain) with its context. The antigen remains undetermined. 13 Jbeta primers and 60 Vbeta primers were used for the PCR. This table comes from immunoSEQ multiplex PCR, and its TCRdb copy is limited to in-frame clones, with some not included. This sample has roughly 120,000 clones, with 77% found just once. This record belongs to a study of cytomegalovirus exposure and HLA in healthy donors. Study-level findings and limits: Later on, a genetic analysis was performed. It linked a missense variant in DCLRE1C with V- and J-gene trimming of TCR beta. The study listed under 200 cytomegalovirus-associated TCR beta chains.

The length of the CDR3 is 15 residues. The ends were cut back, 1 base at V and 3 bases at J, with 11 bases in the middle. The germline gives CDR1 SGHTA, CDR2 FQGNSA. This receptor was taken from a man between 18 and 35 years old in good health and CMV-seropositive. The gene calls are TRBV7-2 and TRBJ2-3; maybe TRBD2 (5 bases). Sequenced sample: PBMCs. CDR3: CASSLDDPGTDTQYF. DNA for the CDR3: TGTGCCAGCAGCTTAGATGATCCGGGGACAGATACGCAGTATTTT.